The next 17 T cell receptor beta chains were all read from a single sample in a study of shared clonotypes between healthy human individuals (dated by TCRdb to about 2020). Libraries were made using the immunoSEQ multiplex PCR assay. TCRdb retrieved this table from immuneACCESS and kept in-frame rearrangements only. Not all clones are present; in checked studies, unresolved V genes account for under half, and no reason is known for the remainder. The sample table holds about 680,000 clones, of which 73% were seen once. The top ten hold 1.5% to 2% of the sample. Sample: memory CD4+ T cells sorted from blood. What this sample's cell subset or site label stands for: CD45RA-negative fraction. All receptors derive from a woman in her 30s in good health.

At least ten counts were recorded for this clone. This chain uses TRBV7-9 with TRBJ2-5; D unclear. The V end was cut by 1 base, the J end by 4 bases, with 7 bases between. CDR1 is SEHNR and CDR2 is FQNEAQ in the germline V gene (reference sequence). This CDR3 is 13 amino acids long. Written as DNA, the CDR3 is TGTGCCAGCAGCTTAGGCTCTACAGAGACCCAGTACTTC. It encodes CASSLGSTETQYF.

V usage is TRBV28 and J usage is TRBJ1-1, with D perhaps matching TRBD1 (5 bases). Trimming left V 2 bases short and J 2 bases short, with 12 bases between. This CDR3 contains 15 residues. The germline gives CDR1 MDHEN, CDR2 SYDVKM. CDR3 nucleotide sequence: TGTGCCAGCAGTTTAGGCGGACATCTTAACACTGAAGCTTTCTTT. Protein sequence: CASSLGGHLNTEAFF.

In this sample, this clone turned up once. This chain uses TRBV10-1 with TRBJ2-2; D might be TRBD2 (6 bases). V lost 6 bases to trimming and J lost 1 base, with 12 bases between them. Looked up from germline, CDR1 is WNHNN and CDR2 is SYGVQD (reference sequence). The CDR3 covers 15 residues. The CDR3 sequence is CASRAGTENTGELFF. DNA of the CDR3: TGCGCCAGCAGAGCCGGGACTGAGAACACCGGGGAGCTGTTTTTT.

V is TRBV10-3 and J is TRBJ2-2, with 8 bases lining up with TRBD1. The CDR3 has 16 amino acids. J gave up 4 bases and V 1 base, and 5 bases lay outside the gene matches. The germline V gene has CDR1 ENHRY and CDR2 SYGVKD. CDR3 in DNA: TGTGCCATCAGTGAGTGGTCAGGGACAGGCACCGGGGAGCTGTTTTTT. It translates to CAISEWSGTGTGELFF.

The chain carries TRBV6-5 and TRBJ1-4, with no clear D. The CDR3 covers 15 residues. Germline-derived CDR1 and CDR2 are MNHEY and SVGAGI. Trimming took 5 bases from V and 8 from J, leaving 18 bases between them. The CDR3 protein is CASSTAEKAHEKLFF. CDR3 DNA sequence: TGTGCCAGCAGTACCGCGGAGAAGGCGCACGAAAAACTGTTTTTT.

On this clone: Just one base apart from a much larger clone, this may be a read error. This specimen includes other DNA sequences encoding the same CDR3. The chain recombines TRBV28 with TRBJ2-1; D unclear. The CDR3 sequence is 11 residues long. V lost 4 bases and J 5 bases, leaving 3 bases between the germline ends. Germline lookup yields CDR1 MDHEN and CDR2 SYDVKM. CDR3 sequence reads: CASSSHNEQFF. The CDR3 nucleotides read TGTGCCAGCAGTTCCCACAATGAGCAGTTCTTC.

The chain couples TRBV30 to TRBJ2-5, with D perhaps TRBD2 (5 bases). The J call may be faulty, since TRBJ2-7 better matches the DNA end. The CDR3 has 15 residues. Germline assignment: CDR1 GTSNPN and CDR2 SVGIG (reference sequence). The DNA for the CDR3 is TGTGCCTGGAGGAAGAAGCGGAGTGTCTCCTACGAGCAGTACTTC. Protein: CAWRKKRSVSYEQYF.

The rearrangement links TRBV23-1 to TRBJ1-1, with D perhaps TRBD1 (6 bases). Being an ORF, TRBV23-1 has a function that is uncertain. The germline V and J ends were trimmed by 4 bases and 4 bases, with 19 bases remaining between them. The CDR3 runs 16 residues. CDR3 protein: CASSPAGGAYCTEAFF. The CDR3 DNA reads TGCGCCAGCAGTCCGGCGGGGGGGGCATATTGCACTGAAGCTTTCTTT.

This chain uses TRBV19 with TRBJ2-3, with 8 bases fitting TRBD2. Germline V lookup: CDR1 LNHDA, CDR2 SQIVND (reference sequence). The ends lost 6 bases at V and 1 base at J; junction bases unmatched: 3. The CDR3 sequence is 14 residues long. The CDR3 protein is CASRERERTDTQYF. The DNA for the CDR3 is TGTGCCAGTAGGGAGCGGGAGCGCACAGATACGCAGTATTTT.

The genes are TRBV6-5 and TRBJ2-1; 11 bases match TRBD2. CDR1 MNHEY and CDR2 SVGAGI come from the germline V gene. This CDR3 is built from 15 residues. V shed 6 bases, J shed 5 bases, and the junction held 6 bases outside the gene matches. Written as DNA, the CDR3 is TGTGCCAGCAGACCCGGGACTAGCGGCAACAATGAGCAGTTCTTC. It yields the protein CASRPGTSGNNEQFF.

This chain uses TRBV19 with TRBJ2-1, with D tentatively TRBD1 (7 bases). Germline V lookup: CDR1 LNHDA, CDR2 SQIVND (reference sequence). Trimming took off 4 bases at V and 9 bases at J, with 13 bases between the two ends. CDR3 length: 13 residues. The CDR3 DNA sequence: TGTGCCAGTAGTAGCGGGACAGAAGGTGAGCAGTTCTTC. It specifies CASSSGTEGEQFF.

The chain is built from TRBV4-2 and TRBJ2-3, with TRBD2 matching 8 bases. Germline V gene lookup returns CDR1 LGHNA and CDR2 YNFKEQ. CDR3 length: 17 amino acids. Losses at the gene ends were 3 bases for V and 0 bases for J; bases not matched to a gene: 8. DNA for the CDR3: TGTGCCAGCAGCCACCCGGGACTAGACGATAGCACAGATACGCAGTATTTT. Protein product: CASSHPGLDDSTDTQYF.

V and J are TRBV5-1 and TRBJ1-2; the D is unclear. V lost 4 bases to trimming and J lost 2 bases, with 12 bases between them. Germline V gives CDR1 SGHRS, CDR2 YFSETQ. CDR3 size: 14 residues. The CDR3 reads CASSMPGVNYGYTF. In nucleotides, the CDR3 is TGCGCCAGCAGCATGCCGGGAGTCAACTATGGCTACACCTTC.

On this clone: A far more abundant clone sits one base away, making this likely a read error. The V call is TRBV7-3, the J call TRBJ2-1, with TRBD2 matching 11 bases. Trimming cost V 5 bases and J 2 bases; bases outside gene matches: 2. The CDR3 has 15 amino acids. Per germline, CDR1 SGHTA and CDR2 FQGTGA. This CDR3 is CASSVTSGTYNEQFF. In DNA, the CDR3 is TGTGCCAGCAGCGTGACTAGCGGGACCTACAATGAGCAGTTCTTC.

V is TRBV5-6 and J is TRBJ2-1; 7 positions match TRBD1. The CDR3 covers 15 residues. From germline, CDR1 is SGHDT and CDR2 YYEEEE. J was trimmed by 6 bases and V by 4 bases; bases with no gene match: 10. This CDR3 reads CASSPDRVRSNEQFF. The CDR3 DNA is TGTGCCAGCAGCCCCGACAGGGTTAGGTCCAATGAGCAGTTCTTC. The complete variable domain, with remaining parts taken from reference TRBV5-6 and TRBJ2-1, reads DAGVTQSPTHLIKTRGQQVTLRCSPKSGHDTVSWYQQALGQGPQFIFQYYEEEERQRGNFPDRFSGHQFPNYSSELNVNALLLGDSALYLCASSPDRVRSNEQFFGPGTRLTVL.

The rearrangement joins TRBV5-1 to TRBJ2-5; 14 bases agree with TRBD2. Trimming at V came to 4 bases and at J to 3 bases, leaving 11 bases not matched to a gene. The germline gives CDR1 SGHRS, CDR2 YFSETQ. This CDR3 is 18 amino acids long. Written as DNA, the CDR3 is TGCGCCAGCAGCGTGGGGACTAGCGGGAGTAAGGGGGAAGAGACCCAGTACTTC. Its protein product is CASSVGTSGSKGEETQYF.

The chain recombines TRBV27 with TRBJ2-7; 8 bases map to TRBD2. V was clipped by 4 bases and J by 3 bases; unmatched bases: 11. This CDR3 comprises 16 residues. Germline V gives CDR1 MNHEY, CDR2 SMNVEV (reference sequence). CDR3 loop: CASSSHLAGKYYEQYF. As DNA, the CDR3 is TGTGCCAGCAGTTCCCACTTAGCGGGGAAATACTACGAGCAGTACTTC.